This T cell receptor (beta chain) was observed in a study of T cells in Graves' hyperthyroidism and ophthalmopathy. V was shortened by 1 base and J by 5 bases, with 12 bases between the two germline ends. CDR3 length: 15 residues. Germline V gene sequence: CDR1 SEHNR, CDR2 FQNEAQ (reference sequence). At least ten counts were recorded for this clonotype. TCR beta CDR3 region amplification was performed from RNA transcripts. The HTBI set primed first-round TCR CDR3 RT-PCR. TCRdb processed the multiplex PCR reads anew with MiXCR; each CDR3 protein has one entry. The sample carries about 58,000 distinct CDR3 sequences, around half recorded once.

This chain connects TRBV7-9 to TRBJ2-1; the D call may be TRBD1 or TRBD2 (5 bases each). The clonotype was recovered from a woman in her twenties or thirties with Graves' ophthalmopathy. Source material: blood. CDR3 loop: CASSLVGAVHNEQFF. As DNA, the CDR3 is TGTGCCAGCAGCTTAGTCGGGGCAGTTCACAATGAGCAGTTCTTC.